This T cell receptor (beta chain) emerged from a study of beta chain features in type 1 diabetes. Study-wide results and caveats: When Type 1 diabetes patients were examined, their TCRB CDR3s proved moderately but significantly shorter in all four CD4+ subsets. A definitive answer on HLA type influencing TCRB rearrangement was not reached here.

Expressed TCRB transcripts were sequenced because the isolated RNA had all been reverse transcribed beforehand. The data were produced by immunoSEQ multiplex PCR, yet TCRdb's version contains in-frame clones alone and is incomplete. This table has roughly 280,000 clones, about 24% appearing once. The CDR3 is 15 amino acids. Looked up from germline, CDR1 is LNHDA and CDR2 is SQIVND (reference sequence). Trimming shortened V by 7 bases and J by 1 base, and 17 bases separated the two germline ends. This clone showed up just a few times. The antigen is not known. What was sequenced was naive CD4+ T cells from blood. The clonotype comes from a woman aged 30 to 39 with type 1 diabetes. The chain has TRBV19 and TRBJ2-7, with a possible D match to TRBD1 (6 bases). The CDR3 DNA reads TGTGCCAGTAAGATCCGGGACACACCGTCCTACGAGCAGTACTTC. Translated: CASKIRDTPSYEQYF. Drawing the rest from reference TRBV19 and TRBJ2-7, the complete variable domain is DGGITQSPKYLFRKEGQNVTLSCEQNLNHDAMYWYRQDPGQGLRLIYYSQIVNDFQKGDIAEGYSVSREKKESFPLTVTSAQKNPTAFYLCASKIRDTPSYEQYFGPGTRLTVT.